This T cell receptor beta chain was observed in a study of regulatory T cells in long-lasting Graves disease. Study outcomes and limitations: The study found lower TCR diversity in persistent Graves' patients than in newly diagnosed ones.

Germline CDR1 reads MNHEY; CDR2 reads SMNVEV (reference sequence). The CDR3 is 14 amino acids. V lost 3 bases, J lost 1 base, and 9 bases lay in between. Building of the TCR beta libraries involved iRepertoire HTBI primers and Arm-PCR of CDR3 regions. One entry per CDR3 protein, called by TCRdb with MiXCR from the multiplex PCR reads. The sample holds fewer than 500,000 distinct CDR3 sequences, about 17% seen once. As for time point: newly diagnosed GD, antithyroid drugs for less than 3 months. From PBMCs, RNA was extracted and then used to make the TCR library. This clonotype was observed a handful of times. Antigen: not known. A further study also used this sample, focusing on T cells in Graves' hyperthyroidism and ophthalmopathy. That investigation notes: The HTBI primer set drove a first-round RT-PCR of the TCR CDR3.

The chain carries TRBV27 and TRBJ2-5; a possible D gene is TRBD1 (6 bases). This TCR was recovered from a man aged 40-49 years with Graves disease. The source material was peripheral blood mononuclear cells (PBMCs), sampled at new diagnosis, from a patient treated with antithyroid drugs. The CDR3 DNA reads TGTGCCAGCAGTTTTATAGGGGGCCAAGAGACCCAGTACTTC. Translating it yields CASSFIGGQETQYF.